This T cell receptor beta chain was found in a study of blood T cell repertoires in COVID-19. Study background: Samples came from the United States, Italy and Spain, spanning acute and convalescent COVID-19.

Profiling relied on immunoSEQ multiplex PCR, and the TCRdb table lists in-frame clones only, not all of them. The table records roughly 180,000 clones, roughly 79% of them present only once. This clone was recorded once. Sample: peripheral blood. This TCR was sampled from a woman aged 40 to 49 with COVID-19, enrolled during active disease.

The CDR3 region is CASSLDLTTSGSWTQYF. CDR3 in DNA: TGTGCCAGCAGCTTAGATTTGACGACTAGCGGTTCATGGACCCAGTACTTC. The chain combines TRBV11-2 with TRBJ2-5; 9 bases are shared with TRBD2. Trimming at V came to 0 bases and at J to 7 bases, leaving 12 bases not matched to a gene. Germline CDR1 and CDR2: SGHAT and FQNNGV. This CDR3 region has 17 residues.